The source of this T cell receptor (beta chain) is a study of shared clonotypes between healthy human individuals. Naive CD8 cells lacked CD45RO and underwent positive selection for CCR7, leaving out terminally differentiated effector memory CD45RA+ cells. This CDR3 spans 16 amino acids. Per the germline V gene, CDR1 is MDHEN and CDR2 is SYDVKM. V was pared by 1 base and J by 8 bases, with 10 bases of the junction left unmatched. The table came from immunoSEQ multiplex PCR; TCRdb's copy has only in-frame clones and leaves some out. The sample records millions of clones, just under 95% being singletons.

The receptor was derived from a man aged 18-30 years in good health. The sample consisted of naive CD8+ T cells sorted from blood. The rearrangement joins TRBV28 to TRBJ1-4, with TRBD1 identical over 7 bases. This CDR3 reads CASSLYPRQGGEKLFF. CDR3 sequence (DNA): TGTGCCAGCAGTTTATACCCTCGACAGGGCGGCGAAAAACTGTTTTTT.